This is a list of T cell receptor beta chains from one sample in a study of regulatory T cells in long-lasting Graves disease. TCRdb recomputed calls from the multiplex PCR reads with MiXCR, one row per CDR3 protein. The sample shows roughly 500,000 distinct CDR3 sequences, about 14% of them seen only once. The same specimen was also included in a second study, on T cells in Graves' hyperthyroidism and ophthalmopathy.

The sample was peripheral blood mononuclear cells (PBMCs), taken at new diagnosis, from a patient treated with antithyroid drugs. The receptor source for this set is a man younger than 40 with Graves disease. CDR3s include the opening cysteine and the closing phenylalanine or tryptophan. The D gene is left open where the match is weak. A row's size may be missing; if present it is once, few, many or a size class.

TRBV27	many	TRBD1	TRBJ2-1	CASSANRGYNEQFF	TGTGCCAGCAGTGCTAACAGGGGATACAATGAGCAGTTCTTC
TRBV20-1	many	TRBD1	TRBJ2-1	CSVGQLYNEQFF	TGCAGCGTGGGACAGCTTTACAATGAGCAGTTCTTC
TRBV25-1	-	TRBD2	TRBJ2-2	CASSEYSGGGTGELFF	TGTGCCAGCAGTGAATATTCGGGGGGAGGGACCGGGGAGCTGTTTTTT
TRBV11-2	many	TRBD2	TRBJ2-7	CASSLAYSGSSYEQYF	TGTGCCAGCAGCTTAGCCTATAGCGGGAGCTCCTACGAGCAGTACTTC
TRBV6-1	many	-	TRBJ1-5	CASSPRTGSNQPQHF	TGTGCCAGCAGTCCCCGAACAGGGAGCAATCAGCCCCAGCATTTT
TRBV10-3	-	-	TRBJ2-5	CAISESGKGLLYQETQYF	TGTGCCATCAGTGAGTCCGGGAAAGGCCTCCTGTACCAAGAGACCCAGTACTTC
TRBV18	few	-	TRBJ2-1	CASSPQTVTIYNEQFF	TGTGCCAGCTCACCACAGACAGTCACCATCTACAATGAGCAGTTCTTC
TRBV12-3/TRBV12-4	many	-	TRBJ1-1	CASSLARVLNTEAFF	TGTGCCAGCAGTTTAGCGCGGGTTCTGAACACTGAAGCTTTCTTT
TRBV3-1	-	TRBD1	TRBJ1-4	CASSFRQGKGEKLFF	TGTGCCAGCAGCTTCCGACAGGGGAAGGGTGAAAAACTGTTTTTT
TRBV10-3	many	-	TRBJ1-2	CAIRGQTDNYGYTF	TGTGCCATCAGGGGACAAACCGATAACTATGGCTACACCTTC
TRBV24-1	-	-	TRBJ2-1	CASSDVQGGGGTGGNEQFF	TGTGCCTCCAGTGACGTCCAGGGTGGCGGCGGGACCGGGGGCAATGAGCAGTTCTTC
TRBV6-2/TRBV6-3	few	TRBD1	TRBJ1-2	CASNPGQAVNYGYTF	TGTGCCAGCAACCCAGGACAGGCGGTTAACTATGGCTACACCTTC
TRBV18	-	-	TRBJ2-3	CASSPFSGSTDTQYF	TGTGCCAGCTCACCATTCAGCGGGAGCACAGATACGCAGTATTTT
TRBV27	-	-	TRBJ1-2	CASSAFTGRGGYTF	TGTGCCAGCAGTGCATTCACAGGGAGGGGTGGCTACACCTTC
TRBV29-1	many	TRBD2	TRBJ2-5	CSVEGTSRETQYF	TGCAGCGTTGAGGGGACTAGCCGGGAGACCCAGTACTTC
TRBV2	many	-	TRBJ2-7	CASSGDGSYEQYF	TGTGCCAGCAGTGGTGACGGGTCCTACGAGCAGTACTTC
TRBV7-2	many	-	TRBJ1-2	CASSLPGAYGYTF	TGTGCCAGCAGCTTACCCGGGGCTTATGGCTACACCTTC
TRBV28	-	TRBD1	TRBJ1-5	CASRPDRGRVQPQHF	TGTGCCAGCAGACCAGACAGGGGGCGGGTTCAGCCCCAGCATTTT
TRBV12-5	many	TRBD1	TRBJ2-1	CASGLVLLSRDRGNEQFF	TGTGCTAGTGGTTTGGTACTCTTGTCCCGGGACAGGGGCAATGAGCAGTTCTTC
TRBV10-3	-	-	TRBJ1-2	CANQGEDYGYTF	TGTGCCAACCAGGGTGAAGACTATGGCTACACCTTC
TRBV30	few	TRBD2	TRBJ2-1	CAWSQMLAGAHEQFF	TGTGCCTGGAGCCAGATGCTAGCGGGAGCCCATGAGCAGTTCTTC
TRBV2	many	-	TRBJ1-1	CASVGGNTEAFF	TGTGCCAGTGTCGGGGGGAACACTGAAGCTTTCTTT
TRBV29-1	few	-	TRBJ2-2	CSVPSGTGELFF	TGCAGCGTTCCGTCCGGCACCGGGGAGCTGTTTTTT
TRBV5-1	-	-	TRBJ2-7	CASSSTPGHYSYKQYF	TGCGCCAGCAGCTCCACCCCGGGACACTACTCTTACAAGCAGTACTTC
TRBV5-1	few	-	TRBJ1-4	CASRGGGPDEKLFF	TGCGCCAGCAGAGGGGGTGGGCCGGATGAAAAACTGTTTTTT
TRBV20-1	-	-	TRBJ2-5	CSASTGFETQYF	TGCAGTGCGAGCACGGGGTTTGAGACCCAGTACTTC
TRBV27	few	-	TRBJ2-3	CASSLWATIPATDTQYF	TGTGCCAGCAGTTTATGGGCCACCATCCCCGCGACAGATACGCAGTATTTT
TRBV6-1	many	TRBD1	TRBJ2-3	CASIKGQGEDTQYF	TGTGCCAGCATCAAAGGACAGGGGGAGGATACGCAGTATTTT
TRBV27	many	-	TRBJ2-3	CASSLHGRQFTDTQYF	TGTGCCAGCAGTCTCCATGGACGGCAGTTCACAGATACGCAGTATTTT
TRBV10-3	few	-	TRBJ1-4	CAISTGNEKLFF	TGTGCCATCTCCACCGGGAATGAAAAACTGTTTTTT
TRBV24-1	many	-	TRBJ2-2	CATSSTQGITGELFF	TGTGCCACCAGTTCCACCCAGGGAATTACCGGGGAGCTGTTTTTT
TRBV6-2/TRBV6-3	few	TRBD2	TRBJ2-2	CASSRTSGGATGELFF	TGTGCCAGCAGCCGGACTAGCGGAGGGGCGACCGGGGAGCTGTTTTTT